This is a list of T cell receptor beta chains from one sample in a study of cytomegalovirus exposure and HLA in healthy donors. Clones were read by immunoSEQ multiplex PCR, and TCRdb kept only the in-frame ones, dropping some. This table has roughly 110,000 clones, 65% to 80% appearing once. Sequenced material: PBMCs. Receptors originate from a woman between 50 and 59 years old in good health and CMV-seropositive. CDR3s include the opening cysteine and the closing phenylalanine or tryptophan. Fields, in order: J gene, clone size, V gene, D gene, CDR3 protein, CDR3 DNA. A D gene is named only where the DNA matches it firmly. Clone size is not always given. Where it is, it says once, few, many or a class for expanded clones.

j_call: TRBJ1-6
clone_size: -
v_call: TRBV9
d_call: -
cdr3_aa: CASSRDWNSPLHF
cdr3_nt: TGTGCCAGCAGCCGGGACTGGAATTCACCCCTCCACTTT

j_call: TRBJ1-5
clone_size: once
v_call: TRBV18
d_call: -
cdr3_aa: CASSPLKDSSNQPQHF
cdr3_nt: TGTGCCAGCTCACCCCTAAAGGACAGTAGCAATCAGCCCCAGCATTTT

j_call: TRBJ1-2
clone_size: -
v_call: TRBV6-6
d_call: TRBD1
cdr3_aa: CASSQTGLWGYTF
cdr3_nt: TGTGCCAGCAGTCAGACAGGGTTGTGGGGCTACACCTTC

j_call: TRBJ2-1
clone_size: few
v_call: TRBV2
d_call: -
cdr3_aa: CASSEMGSSYNEQFF
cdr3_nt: TGTGCCAGCAGTGAAATGGGCAGCTCCTACAATGAGCAGTTCTTC

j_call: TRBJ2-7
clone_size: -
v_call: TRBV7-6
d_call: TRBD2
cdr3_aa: CASSLRLAGAYEQYF
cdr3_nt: TGTGCCAGCAGCCTGAGACTAGCGGGAGCCTACGAGCAGTACTTC

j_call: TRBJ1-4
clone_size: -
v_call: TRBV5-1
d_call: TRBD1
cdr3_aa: CASSLAGDRENEKLFF
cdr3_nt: TGCGCCAGCAGCTTGGCAGGTGACAGGGAGAATGAAAAACTGTTTTTT

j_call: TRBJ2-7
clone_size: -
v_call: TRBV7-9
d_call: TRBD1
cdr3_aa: CASSPQTGLSYEQYF
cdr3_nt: TGTGCCAGCAGCCCACAGACAGGGCTCTCCTACGAGCAGTACTTC

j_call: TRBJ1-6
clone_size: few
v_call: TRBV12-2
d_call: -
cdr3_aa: CASNPARRRTYNSPLHF
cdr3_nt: TGTGCAAGTAACCCGGCCAGGCGTAGAACCTATAATTCACCCCTCCACTTT

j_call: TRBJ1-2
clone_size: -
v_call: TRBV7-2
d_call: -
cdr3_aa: CASSLDTGFYGYTF
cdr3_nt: TGTGCCAGCAGCTTAGATACGGGATTCTATGGCTACACCTTC

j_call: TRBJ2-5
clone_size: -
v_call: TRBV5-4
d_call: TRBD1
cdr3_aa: CASSFDRGETQYF
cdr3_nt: TGTGCCAGCAGCTTTGACAGGGGAGAGACCCAGTACTTC

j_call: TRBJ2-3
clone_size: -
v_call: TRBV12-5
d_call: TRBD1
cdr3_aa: CASGPQGKEGETQYF
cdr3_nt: TGTGCTAGTGGTCCACAGGGGAAGGAAGGAGAAACGCAGTATTTT

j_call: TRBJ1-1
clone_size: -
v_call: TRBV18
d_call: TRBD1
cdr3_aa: CASSTRAGTGLTEAFF
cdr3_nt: TGTGCCAGCTCAACGAGAGCCGGGACAGGTTTAACTGAAGCTTTCTTT

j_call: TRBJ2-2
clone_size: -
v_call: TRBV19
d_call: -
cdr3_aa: CASKRTGSAGELFF
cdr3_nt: TGTGCCAGTAAACGAACAGGGTCGGCCGGGGAGCTGTTTTTT

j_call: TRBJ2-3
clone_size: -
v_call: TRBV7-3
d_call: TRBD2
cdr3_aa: CASSPGLARDTQYF
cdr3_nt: TGTGCCAGCAGCCCGGGACTAGCCAGAGATACGCAGTATTTT

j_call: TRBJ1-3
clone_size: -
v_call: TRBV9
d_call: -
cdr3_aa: CASSSSSGNTIYF
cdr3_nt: TGTGCCAGCAGCTCTAGCTCTGGAAACACCATATATTTT

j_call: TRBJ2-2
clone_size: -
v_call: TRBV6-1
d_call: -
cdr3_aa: CASEEAGELFF
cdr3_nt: TGTGCCAGCGAAGAGGCCGGGGAGCTGTTTTTT

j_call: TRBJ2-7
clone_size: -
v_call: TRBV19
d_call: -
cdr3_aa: CASSMGFRTTYEQYF
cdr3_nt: TGTGCCAGTAGTATGGGTTTTAGGACAACATACGAGCAGTACTTC

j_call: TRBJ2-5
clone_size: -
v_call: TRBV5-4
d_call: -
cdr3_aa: CASSSDRDYQETQYF
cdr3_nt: TGTGCCAGCAGCTCCGACCGGGACTACCAAGAGACCCAGTACTTC

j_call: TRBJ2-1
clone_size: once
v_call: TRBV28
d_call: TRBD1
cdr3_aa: CASRSTGGYEQFF
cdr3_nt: TGTGCCAGCAGGAGCACAGGGGGCTACGAGCAGTTCTTC

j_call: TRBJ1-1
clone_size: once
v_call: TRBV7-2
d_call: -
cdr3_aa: CASSLVRGNAEAFF
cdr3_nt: TGTGCCAGCAGCTTAGTTCGGGGGAACGCTGAAGCTTTCTTT

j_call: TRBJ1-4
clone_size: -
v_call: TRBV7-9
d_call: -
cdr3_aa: CSSTLEGTFEKLFF
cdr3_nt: TGTTCCAGCACCCTAGAGGGGACATTCGAAAAACTGTTTTTT

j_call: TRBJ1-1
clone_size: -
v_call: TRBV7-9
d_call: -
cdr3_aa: CASSQRNRDEAFF
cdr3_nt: TGTGCCAGCAGCCAAAGAAATCGGGATGAAGCTTTCTTT

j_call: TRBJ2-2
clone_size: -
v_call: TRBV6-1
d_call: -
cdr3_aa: CASSEAHGLTSGELFF
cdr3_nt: TGTGCCAGCAGTGAAGCGCACGGTCTCACCTCCGGGGAGCTGTTTTTT

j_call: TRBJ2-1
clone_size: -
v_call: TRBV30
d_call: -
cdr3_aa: CAWKGPYNEQFF
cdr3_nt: TGTGCCTGGAAGGGGCCCTACAATGAGCAGTTCTTC

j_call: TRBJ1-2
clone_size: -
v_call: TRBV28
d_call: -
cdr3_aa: CATLMGGAQGYTF
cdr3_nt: TGTGCCACCCTCATGGGAGGGGCGCAGGGCTACACCTTC

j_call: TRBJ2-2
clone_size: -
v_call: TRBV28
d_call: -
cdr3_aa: CAIRQTDIGTGELFF
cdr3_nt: TGTGCCATCCGCCAGACGGACATAGGGACCGGGGAGCTGTTTTTT

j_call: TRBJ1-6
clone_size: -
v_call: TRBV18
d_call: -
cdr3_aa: CASSPEGRGSYNSPLHF
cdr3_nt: TGTGCCAGCTCACCAGAGGGCAGGGGAAGCTATAATTCACCCCTCCACTTT

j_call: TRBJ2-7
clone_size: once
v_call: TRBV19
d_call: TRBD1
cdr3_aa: CASRTLQGDEQYF
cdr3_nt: TGTGCCAGTAGGACCCTTCAGGGGGACGAGCAGTACTTC

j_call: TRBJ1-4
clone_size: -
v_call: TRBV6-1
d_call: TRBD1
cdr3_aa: CASSEDRGNEKLFF
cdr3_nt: TGTGCCAGCAGCGAGGACAGGGGAAATGAAAAACTGTTTTTT

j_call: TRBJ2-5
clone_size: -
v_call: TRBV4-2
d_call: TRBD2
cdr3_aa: CASSQGTRLAGARETQYF
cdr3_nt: TGTGCCAGCAGCCAAGGTACCCGACTAGCGGGGGCTCGAGAGACCCAGTACTTC

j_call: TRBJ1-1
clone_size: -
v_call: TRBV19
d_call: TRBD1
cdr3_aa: CASSRTGQTEAFF
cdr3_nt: TGTGCCAGTAGTAGGACAGGGCAAACTGAAGCTTTCTTT

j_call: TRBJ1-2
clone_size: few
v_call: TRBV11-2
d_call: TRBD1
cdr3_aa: CASSSTGTEGGYGYTF
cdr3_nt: TGTGCCAGCAGCTCGACCGGGACAGAAGGAGGCTATGGCTACACCTTC

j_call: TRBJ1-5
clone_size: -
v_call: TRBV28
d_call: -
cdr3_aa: CASSEGQQPQHF
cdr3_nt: TGTGCCAGCAGTGAGGGTCAGCAGCCCCAGCATTTT

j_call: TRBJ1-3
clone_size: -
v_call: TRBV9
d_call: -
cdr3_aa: CASSVEEAGRSGNTIYF
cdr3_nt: TGTGCCAGCAGCGTAGAGGAAGCAGGCCGCTCTGGAAACACCATATATTTT

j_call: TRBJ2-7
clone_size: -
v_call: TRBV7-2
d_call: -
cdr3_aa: CASSLYRGTGEQYF
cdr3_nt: TGTGCCAGCAGCTTATATCGCGGCACGGGCGAGCAGTACTTC

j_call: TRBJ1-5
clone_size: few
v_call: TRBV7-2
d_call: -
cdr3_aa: CASSSNLGNQPQHF
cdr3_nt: TGTGCCAGCAGTTCTAACTTGGGCAATCAGCCCCAGCATTTT

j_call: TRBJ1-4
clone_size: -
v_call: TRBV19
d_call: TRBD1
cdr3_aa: CASRTGQGLGYEKLFF
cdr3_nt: TGTGCCAGTAGGACGGGACAGGGGCTAGGCTATGAAAAACTGTTTTTT

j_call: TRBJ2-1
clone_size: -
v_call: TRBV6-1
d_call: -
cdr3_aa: CASSDVAGLIYNEQFF
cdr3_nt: TGTGCCAGCAGTGACGTGGCAGGTCTTATCTACAATGAGCAGTTCTTC

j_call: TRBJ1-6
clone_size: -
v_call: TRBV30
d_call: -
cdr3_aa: CAWSVDKSSPLHF
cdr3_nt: TGTGCCTGGAGTGTTGATAAGAGCTCACCCCTCCACTTT

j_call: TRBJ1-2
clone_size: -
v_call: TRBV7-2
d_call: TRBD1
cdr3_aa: CASSLRGTGIAYTF
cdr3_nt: TGTGCCAGCAGCCTTAGAGGGACAGGAATAGCCTACACCTTC

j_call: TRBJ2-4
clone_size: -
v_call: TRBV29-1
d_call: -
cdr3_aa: CSVEDRGAGKNIQYF
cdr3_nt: TGCAGCGTTGAAGACCGGGGGGCCGGCAAAAACATTCAGTACTTC

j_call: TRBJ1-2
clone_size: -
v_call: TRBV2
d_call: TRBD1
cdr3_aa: CASSGRGQHGYTF
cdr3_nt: TGTGCCAGCAGTGGTAGGGGGCAACATGGCTACACCTTC

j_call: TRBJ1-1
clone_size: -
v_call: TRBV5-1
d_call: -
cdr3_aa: CASATGGDGTEAFF
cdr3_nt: TGCGCCAGCGCGACGGGGGGCGACGGCACTGAAGCTTTCTTT

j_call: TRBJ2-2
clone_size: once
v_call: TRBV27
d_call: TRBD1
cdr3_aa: CASSLFSHYPGQGAYGELFF
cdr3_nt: TGTGCCAGCAGTTTATTTTCTCATTATCCGGGACAGGGGGCGTACGGGGAGCTGTTTTTT

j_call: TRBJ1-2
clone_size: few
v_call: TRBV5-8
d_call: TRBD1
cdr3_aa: CASSLKGGAFYGYTF
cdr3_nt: TGTGCCAGCAGCTTGAAAGGGGGCGCGTTCTATGGCTACACCTTC

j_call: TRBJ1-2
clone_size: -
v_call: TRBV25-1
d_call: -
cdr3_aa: CASSELAVGGYTF
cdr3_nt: TGTGCCAGCAGTGAATTGGCGGTGGGTGGCTACACCTTC

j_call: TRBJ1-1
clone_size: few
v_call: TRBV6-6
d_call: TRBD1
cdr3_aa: CASSDRGNTEAFF
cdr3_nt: TGTGCCAGCAGTGACAGGGGGAACACTGAAGCTTTCTTT

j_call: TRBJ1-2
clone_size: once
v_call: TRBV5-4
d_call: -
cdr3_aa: CASSLEGGAANYGYTF
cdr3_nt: TGCGCCAGCAGCCTAGAGGGGGGGGCGGCTAACTATGGCTACACCTTC

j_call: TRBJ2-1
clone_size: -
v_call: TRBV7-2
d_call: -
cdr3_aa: CASSLDREPNEQFF
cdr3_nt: TGTGCCAGCAGCTTAGACAGGGAACCCAATGAGCAGTTCTTC

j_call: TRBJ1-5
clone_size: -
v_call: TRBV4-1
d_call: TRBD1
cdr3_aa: CASSQVEGQGGNQPQHF
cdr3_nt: TGCGCCAGCAGCCAGGTCGAAGGACAGGGAGGCAATCAGCCCCAGCATTTT

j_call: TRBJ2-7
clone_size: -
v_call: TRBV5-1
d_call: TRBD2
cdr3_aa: CASSGSGGHYEQYF
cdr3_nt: TGCGCCAGCAGCGGTAGCGGGGGGCACTACGAGCAGTACTTC

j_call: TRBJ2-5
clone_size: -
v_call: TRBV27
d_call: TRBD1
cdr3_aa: CASSTGQGREQETQYF
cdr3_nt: TGTGCCAGCAGTACCGGACAGGGGCGGGAACAAGAGACCCAGTACTTC

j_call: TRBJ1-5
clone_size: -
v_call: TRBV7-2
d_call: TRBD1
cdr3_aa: CASSYRGGQPQHF
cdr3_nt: TGTGCCAGCAGCTACAGGGGCGGTCAGCCCCAGCATTTT

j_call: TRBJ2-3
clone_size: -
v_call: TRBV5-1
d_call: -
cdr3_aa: CASSSFTGMEDTQYF
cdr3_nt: TGCGCCAGCAGCTCCTTCACCGGGATGGAAGATACGCAGTATTTT

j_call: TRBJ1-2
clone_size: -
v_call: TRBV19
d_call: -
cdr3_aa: CASTSLTQGYTF
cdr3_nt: TGTGCCAGTACCTCACTGACTCAGGGCTACACCTTC

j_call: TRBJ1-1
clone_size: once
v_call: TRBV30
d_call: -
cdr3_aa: CAWREDTEAFF
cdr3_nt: TGTGCCTGGAGGGAGGATACTGAAGCTTTCTTT

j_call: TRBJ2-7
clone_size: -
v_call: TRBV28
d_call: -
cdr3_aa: CASSSPLAEQYF
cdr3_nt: TGTGCCAGCAGTTCCCCTCTAGCGGAGCAGTACTTC

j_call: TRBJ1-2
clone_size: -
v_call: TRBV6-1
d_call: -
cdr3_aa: CASSSTHGDYGYTF
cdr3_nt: TGTGCCAGCAGTTCCACGCACGGAGACTATGGCTACACCTTC

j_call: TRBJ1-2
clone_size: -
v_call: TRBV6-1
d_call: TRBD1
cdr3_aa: CASGLTGEISYGYTF
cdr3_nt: TGTGCCAGTGGACTGACAGGGGAAATCAGCTATGGCTACACCTTC